This TCR beta chain was identified during a study of glioma-infiltrating T cells. The germline gives CDR1 MNHEY, CDR2 SVGEGT. The CDR3 extends over 16 amino acids. Points from the study as a whole: CDR3 overlap between tissue and blood was very small.

TCR alpha and beta CDR3 regions were amplified from RNA using iRepertoire nested multiplex PCR. For one-step reverse transcription and amplification, about 90-400 ng of tissue mRNA or PBMC total RNA was used. TCRdb reprocessed the multiplex PCR reads via MiXCR and lists one record per CDR3 protein. The table has around 150,000 distinct CDR3 sequences, roughly 43% seen once. With regard to this clonotype: Its matching antigen is unknown. Its ends do not fully match the called genes, so a read error is possible.

The chain has TRBV6-2 or TRBV6-3 and TRBJ2-1, with 11 bases that match TRBD2. The source material was glioma tissue, nonneoplastic brain tissue, or PBMCs (not recorded which). This sequence was found in a human donor with low-grade glioma or glioblastoma, undergoing nonglioma brain surgery, or in good health (not recorded which). CDR3 sequence reads: CASSLVAGGYSNERFF. Written as DNA, the CDR3 is TGCGCCAGCAGCCTCGTAGCGGGGGGGTACAGCAATGAGCGGTTCTTC.